These T cell receptor beta chains were read from a single sample in a study of T cells in Graves' hyperthyroidism and ophthalmopathy. TCRdb passed the multiplex PCR reads through MiXCR, listing each CDR3 protein once. This sample has around 690,000 distinct CDR3 sequences, with about 18% found just once. Sequenced material: blood. The receptors derive from a man between 50 and 59 years old with Graves' hyperthyroidism. The CDR3 runs from the conserved cysteine through the conserved F or W. The D gene is left open where the match is weak. Size is omitted from some rows. Given values are once, few, many or a class for expanded clones.

J | size | V | D | DNA | CDR3
TRBJ1-5 | few | TRBV19 | TRBD1 | TGTGCCAGTAGTCAGACGGGACAGGGTGACAATCAGCCCCAGCATTTT | CASSQTGQGDNQPQHF
TRBJ1-2 | many | TRBV2 | - | TGTGCCAGCAGTGAACCCTGGGATGGCTACACCTTC | CASSEPWDGYTF
TRBJ2-5 | many | TRBV24-1 | TRBD2 | TGTGCCACCAGTGATGCTAGCGGGAATATGGGAGAGACCCAGTACTTC | CATSDASGNMGETQYF
TRBJ2-2 | many | TRBV2 | TRBD2 | TGTGCCAGCAGTTCCCGGGATAGCGGGAGTTTTGTCGGGGAGCTGTTTTTT | CASSSRDSGSFVGELFF
TRBJ2-1 | many | TRBV2 | TRBD2 | TGTGCCAGCAGTGAAGCGGCTAGCGGGAGGGGTGAGCAGTTCTTC | CASSEAASGRGEQFF
TRBJ2-5 | many | TRBV2 | TRBD1 | TGTGCCAGCAGTGACGGGACAGAGTACTTC | CASSDGTEYF
TRBJ2-3 | many | TRBV28 | TRBD1 | TGTGCCAGCAGTTATCATTGGTCGACAGGGGACACAGATACGCAGTATTTT | CASSYHWSTGDTDTQYF
TRBJ2-1 | many | TRBV7-9 | - | TGTGCCAGCAGCTTAGTGTACAGAGAGCAGTTCTTC | CASSLVYREQFF
TRBJ2-3 | many | TRBV2 | TRBD1 | TGTGCCAGCAGTGCCAACAGGGGCCGCACAGATACGCAGTATTTT | CASSANRGRTDTQYF
TRBJ2-7 | many | TRBV6-8 | TRBD2 | TGTGCCAGCAGTTACTCGCAGCGGGAGGGCTCCTACGAGCAGTACTTC | CASSYSQREGSYEQYF
TRBJ2-3 | - | TRBV12-3/TRBV12-4 | - | TGTGCCAGCAGTTTAGGCCCGATGCCAGATACGCAGTATTTT | CASSLGPMPDTQYF
TRBJ1-5 | many | TRBV28 | TRBD1 | TGTGCCGGCAACAAACAGGGGAGAGGGGATCAGCCCCAGCATTTT | CAGNKQGRGDQPQHF
TRBJ2-2 | - | TRBV3-1 | - | TGTGCCAGCAGCCTGATGGGGGCCGTCGGGGAGCTGTTTTTT | CASSLMGAVGELFF
TRBJ2-1 | many | TRBV7-3 | - | TGTGCCAGCAGCTCGGGACATAACAATGAGCAGTTCTTC | CASSSGHNNEQFF
TRBJ1-2 | few | TRBV3-1 | - | TGTGCCAGCAGCATGTGGGGGGGAAACTATGGCTACACCTTC | CASSMWGGNYGYTF
TRBJ2-1 | few | TRBV7-9 | TRBD2 | TGTGCCAGCCCGGATCTGGGCCGGGGGGGCAATGAGCAGTTCTTC | CASPDLGRGGNEQFF
TRBJ2-5 | many | TRBV6-1 | - | TGTGCCAGCAGGGCAAACCAAGAGACCCAGTACTTC | CASRANQETQYF
TRBJ2-7 | many | TRBV6-2/TRBV6-3 | - | TGTGCCAGCAGTTTCACCCGGACTATCTCCGAGCAGTACTTC | CASSFTRTISEQYF
TRBJ2-5 | many | TRBV5-8 | TRBD2 | TGTGCCAGCAGCGCCACGCTAGCGGGAGGGACCCAGTACTTC | CASSATLAGGTQYF
TRBJ2-7 | many | TRBV28 | - | TGTGCCAGCACCCCCCCGGGCGGGACCCCCTACGAGCAGTACTTC | CASTPPGGTPYEQYF